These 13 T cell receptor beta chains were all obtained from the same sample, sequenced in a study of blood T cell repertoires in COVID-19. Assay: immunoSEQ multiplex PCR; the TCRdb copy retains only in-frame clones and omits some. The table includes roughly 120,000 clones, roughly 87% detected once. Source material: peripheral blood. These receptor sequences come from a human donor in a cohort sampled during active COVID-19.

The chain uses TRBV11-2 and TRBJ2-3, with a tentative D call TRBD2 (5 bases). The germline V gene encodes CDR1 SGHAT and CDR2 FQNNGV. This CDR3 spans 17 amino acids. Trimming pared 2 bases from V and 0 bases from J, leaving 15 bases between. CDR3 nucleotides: TGTGCCAGCAGCTTATCTCCCCGGGAAGGGAGCACAGATACGCAGTATTTT. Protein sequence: CASSLSPREGSTDTQYF.

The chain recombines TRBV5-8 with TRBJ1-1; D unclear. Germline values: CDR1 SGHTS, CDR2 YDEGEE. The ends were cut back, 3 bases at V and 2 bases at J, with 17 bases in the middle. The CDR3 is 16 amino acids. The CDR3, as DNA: TGTGCCAGCAGCTCGGGAGTATTCGGTGTAAACACTGAAGCTTTCTTT. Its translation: CASSSGVFGVNTEAFF.

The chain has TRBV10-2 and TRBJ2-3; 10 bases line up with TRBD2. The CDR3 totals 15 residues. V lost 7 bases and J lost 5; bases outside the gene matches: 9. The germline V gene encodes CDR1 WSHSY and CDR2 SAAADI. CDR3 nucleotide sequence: TGCGCCAGCACTCTAAGCGGGGGGGCTGGAGATACGCAGTATTTT. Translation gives CASTLSGGAGDTQYF.

This CDR3 reads CASSLVPGTEAFF. The CDR3 DNA reads TGTGCCAGCAGCTTAGTCCCGGGGACTGAAGCTTTCTTT. The rearrangement joins TRBV7-9 to TRBJ1-1; D gene uncertain. The V gene lost 1 base and the J gene lost 5 bases, with 8 bases spanning the gap. In germline, CDR1 is SEHNR, CDR2 FQNEAQ (reference sequence). The CDR3 is made up of 13 amino acids.

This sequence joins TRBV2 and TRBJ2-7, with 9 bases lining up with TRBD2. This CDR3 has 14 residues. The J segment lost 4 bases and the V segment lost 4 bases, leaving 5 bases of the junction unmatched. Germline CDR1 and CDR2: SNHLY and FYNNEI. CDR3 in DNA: TGTGCCAGCAGTGGGGGCGGGAGGGGATACGAGCAGTACTTC. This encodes CASSGGGRGYEQYF.

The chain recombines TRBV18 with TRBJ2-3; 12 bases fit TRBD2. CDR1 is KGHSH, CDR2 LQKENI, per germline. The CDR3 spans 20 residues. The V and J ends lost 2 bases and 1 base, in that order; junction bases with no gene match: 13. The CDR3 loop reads CASSPVFLAGGSLGTDTQYF. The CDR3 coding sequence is TGTGCCAGCTCACCAGTATTCCTAGCGGGAGGGAGTTTGGGCACAGATACGCAGTATTTT.

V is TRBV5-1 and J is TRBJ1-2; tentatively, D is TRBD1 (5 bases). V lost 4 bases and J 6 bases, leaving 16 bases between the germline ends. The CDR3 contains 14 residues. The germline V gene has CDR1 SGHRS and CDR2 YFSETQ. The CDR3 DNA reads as TGCGCCAGCAGCCCACAGGCCTCTATTGATGGCTACACCTTC. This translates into CASSPQASIDGYTF.

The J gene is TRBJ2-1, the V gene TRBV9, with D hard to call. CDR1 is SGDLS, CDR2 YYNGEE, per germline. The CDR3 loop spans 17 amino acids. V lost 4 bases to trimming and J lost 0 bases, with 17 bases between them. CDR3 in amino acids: CASSIRGDSSSYNEQFF. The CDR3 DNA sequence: TGTGCCAGCAGCATCAGAGGTGACTCCAGCTCCTACAATGAGCAGTTCTTC.

CDR3 loop: CASSLRPYGGDNSPLHF. The CDR3 nucleotides are TGTGCCAGCAGCTTGAGGCCATACGGGGGGGATAATTCACCCCTCCACTTT. V gene TRBV5-5 combines with J gene TRBJ1-6, with D tentatively TRBD1 (5 bases). Germline V lookup: CDR1 SGHKS, CDR2 YYEKEE (reference sequence). Trimming took 1 base from V and 5 from J, leaving 16 bases between them. The CDR3 contains 17 residues.

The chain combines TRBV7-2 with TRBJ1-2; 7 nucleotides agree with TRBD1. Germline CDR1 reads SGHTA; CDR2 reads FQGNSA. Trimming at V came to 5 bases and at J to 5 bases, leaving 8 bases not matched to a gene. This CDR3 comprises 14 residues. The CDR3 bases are TGTGCCAGCAGCGTCGGACAGGTCCTTTATGGCTACACCTTC. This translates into CASSVGQVLYGYTF.

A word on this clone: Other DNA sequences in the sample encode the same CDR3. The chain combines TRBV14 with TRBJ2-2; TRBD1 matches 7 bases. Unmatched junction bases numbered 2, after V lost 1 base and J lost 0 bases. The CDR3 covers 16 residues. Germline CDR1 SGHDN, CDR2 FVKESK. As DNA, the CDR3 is TGTGCCAGCAGCCAAGTAGGGGGCTCGAACACCGGGGAGCTGTTTTTT. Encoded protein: CASSQVGGSNTGELFF.

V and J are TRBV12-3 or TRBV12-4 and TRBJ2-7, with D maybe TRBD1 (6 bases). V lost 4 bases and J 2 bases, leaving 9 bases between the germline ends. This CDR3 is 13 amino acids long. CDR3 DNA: TGTGCCAGCAGTTCCGGGACAACCTACGAGCAGTACTTC. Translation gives CASSSGTTYEQYF.

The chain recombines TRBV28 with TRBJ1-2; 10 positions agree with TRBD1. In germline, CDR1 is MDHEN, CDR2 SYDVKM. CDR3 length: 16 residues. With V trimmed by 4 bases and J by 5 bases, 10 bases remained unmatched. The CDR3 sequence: CASSSGTGVDRYGYTF. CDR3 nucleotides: TGTGCCAGCAGTTCCGGGACAGGGGTGGATCGGTATGGCTACACCTTC.